Listed below are T cell receptor beta chains from one sample, sequenced in a study of response to subunit inactivated influenza vaccine. TCRdb reprocessed the RT-PCR reads with MiXCR, giving one entry per CDR3 protein. Among around 600,000 distinct CDR3 sequences listed, approximately 11% were seen once. These data were also reused for a study on T cells expressing NK-cell markers.

The input for sequencing was PBMCs from blood, taken on the day of vaccination. Source of these receptors: a man aged 50-60 years who received an inactivated influenza vaccine. Both conserved end residues are part of each CDR3. A D gene is named only where the DNA matches it firmly. Clone size, where shown, is once, few, many, or a class for clones that have expanded.

TRBJ2-5	TRBV12-3/TRBV12-4	TRBD1	.	CASRRQGVDETQYF	TGTGCCAGCAGGAGACAGGGGGTGGATGAGACCCAGTACTTC
TRBJ1-1	TRBV29-1	.	.	CSVARQGRTEAFF	TGCAGCGTTGCTCGGCAGGGGAGGACTGAAGCTTTCTTT
TRBJ2-1	TRBV6-1	.	.	CASSEGLARTIYNEQFF	TGTGCCAGCAGTGAAGGATTGGCGCGAACTATCTACAATGAGCAGTTCTTC
TRBJ2-2	TRBV2	.	few	CASTPVARPTGELFF	TGTGCCAGCACCCCCGTGGCTCGCCCGACCGGGGAGCTGTTTTTT
TRBJ1-6	TRBV15	.	few	CATSREGGNSPLHF	TGTGCCACCAGCAGAGAAGGGGGTAATTCACCCCTCCACTTT
TRBJ1-5	TRBV20-1	.	.	CSASQVGSNQPQHF	TGCAGTGCTAGCCAGGTTGGTAGCAATCAGCCCCAGCATTTT
TRBJ2-1	TRBV5-1	.	few	CASSRDNSYNEQFF	TGCGCCAGCAGCCGGGACAACTCCTACAATGAGCAGTTCTTC
TRBJ2-4	TRBV30	.	.	CAWSVQMGNIQYF	TGTGCCTGGTCTGTTCAGATGGGGAACATTCAGTACTTC
TRBJ1-6	TRBV27	.	few	CASSVRFGNSPLHF	TGTGCCAGCAGTGTCCGGTTTGGTAATTCACCCCTCCACTTT
TRBJ2-3	TRBV15	TRBD1	few	CATSMDRGGTDTQYF	TGTGCCACCAGCATGGACAGGGGTGGCACAGATACGCAGTATTTT
TRBJ2-3	TRBV18	TRBD2	.	CASSGTSGTDTQYF	TGTGCCAGTTCCGGGACTAGCGGCACAGATACGCAGTATTTT
TRBJ2-7	TRBV5-1	TRBD1	few	CASSPRPGTGVYEQYF	TGCGCCAGCAGCCCGCGTCCCGGGACAGGGGTCTACGAGCAGTACTTC
TRBJ2-3	TRBV7-9	TRBD2	.	CASSPHRGGSTDTQYF	TGTGCCAGCAGCCCGCATCGCGGGGGAAGCACAGATACGCAGTATTTT
TRBJ2-7	TRBV12-3/TRBV12-4	TRBD1	.	CASSSSGTGVEQYF	TGTGCCAGCAGTTCCTCCGGGACAGGGGTCGAGCAGTACTTC
TRBJ2-1	TRBV7-3	.	.	CASSLWASTYNEQFF	TGTGCCAGCAGCCTATGGGCTTCAACCTACAATGAGCAGTTCTTC
TRBJ2-7	TRBV7-9	.	.	CASNNRGLYEQYF	TGTGCCAGCAACAACAGGGGACTCTACGAGCAGTACTTC
TRBJ2-5	TRBV29-1	TRBD2	.	CSGGLAETQYF	TGCAGCGGTGGACTAGCGGAGACCCAGTACTTC
TRBJ1-2	TRBV30	TRBD1	.	CASVTGIHGYTF	TGTGCCTCAGTGACAGGGATCCATGGCTACACCTTC
TRBJ2-1	TRBV4-3	TRBD2	many	CASSQSSGAYNEQFF	TGCGCCAGCAGCCAATCTAGCGGGGCCTACAATGAGCAGTTCTTC
TRBJ1-3	TRBV9	.	many	CASSVDSGSGNTIYF	TGTGCCAGCAGCGTAGACTCGGGATCTGGAAACACCATATATTTT